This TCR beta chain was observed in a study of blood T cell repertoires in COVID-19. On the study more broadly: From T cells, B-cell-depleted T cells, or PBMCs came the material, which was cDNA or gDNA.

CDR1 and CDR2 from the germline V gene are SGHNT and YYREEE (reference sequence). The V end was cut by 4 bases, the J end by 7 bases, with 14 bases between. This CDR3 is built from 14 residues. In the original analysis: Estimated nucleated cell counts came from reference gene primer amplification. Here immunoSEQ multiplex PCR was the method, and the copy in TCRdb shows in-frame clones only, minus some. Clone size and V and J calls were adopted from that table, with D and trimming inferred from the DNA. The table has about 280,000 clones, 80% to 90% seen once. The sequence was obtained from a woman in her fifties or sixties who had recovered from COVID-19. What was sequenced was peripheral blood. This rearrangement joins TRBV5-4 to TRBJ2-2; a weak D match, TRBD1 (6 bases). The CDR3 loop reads CASSQKTGNGELFF. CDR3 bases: TGTGCCAGCAGCCAGAAGACAGGCAACGGGGAGCTGTTTTTT.